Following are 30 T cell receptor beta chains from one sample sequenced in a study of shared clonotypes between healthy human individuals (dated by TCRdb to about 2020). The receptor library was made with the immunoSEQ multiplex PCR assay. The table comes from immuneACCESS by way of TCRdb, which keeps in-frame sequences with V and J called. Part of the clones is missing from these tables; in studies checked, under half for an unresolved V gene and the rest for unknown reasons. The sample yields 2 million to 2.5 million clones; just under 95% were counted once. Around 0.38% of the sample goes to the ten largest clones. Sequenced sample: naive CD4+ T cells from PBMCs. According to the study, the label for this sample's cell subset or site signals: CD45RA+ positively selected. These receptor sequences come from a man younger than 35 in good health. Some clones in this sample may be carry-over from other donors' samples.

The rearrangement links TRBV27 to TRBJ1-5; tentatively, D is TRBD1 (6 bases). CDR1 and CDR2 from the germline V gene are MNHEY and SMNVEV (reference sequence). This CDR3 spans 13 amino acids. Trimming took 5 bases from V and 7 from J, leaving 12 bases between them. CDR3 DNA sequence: TGTGCCAGCAGTAAAACAGGGTTGCAGCCCCAGCATTTT. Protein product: CASSKTGLQPQHF.

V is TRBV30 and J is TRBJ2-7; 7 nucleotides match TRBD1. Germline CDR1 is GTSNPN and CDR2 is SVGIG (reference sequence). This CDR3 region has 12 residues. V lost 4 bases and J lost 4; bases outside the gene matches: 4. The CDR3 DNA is TGTGCCTGGATGGGCAGGGGGTACGAGCAGTACTTC. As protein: CAWMGRGYEQYF.

The CDR3 nucleotides are TGTGCCACCAGCAACCCATCCCATCCGGGACAGGGTTACAATCAGCCCCAGCATTTT. Amino acid sequence: CATSNPSHPGQGYNQPQHF. This rearrangement joins TRBV15 to TRBJ1-5, with TRBD1 matching over 9 bases. Germline trimming cut 4 bases from V and 3 bases from J; bases unmatched to any gene: 16. The CDR3 length is 19 residues. CDR1 and CDR2 from the germline V gene are LNHNV and YYDKDF (reference sequence).

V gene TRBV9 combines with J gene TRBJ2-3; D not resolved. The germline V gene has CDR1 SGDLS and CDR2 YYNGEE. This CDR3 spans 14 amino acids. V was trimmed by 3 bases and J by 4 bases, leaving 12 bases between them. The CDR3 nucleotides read TGTGCCAGCAGCGCCCAGATATTTCCAGATACGCAGTATTTT. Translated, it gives CASSAQIFPDTQYF.

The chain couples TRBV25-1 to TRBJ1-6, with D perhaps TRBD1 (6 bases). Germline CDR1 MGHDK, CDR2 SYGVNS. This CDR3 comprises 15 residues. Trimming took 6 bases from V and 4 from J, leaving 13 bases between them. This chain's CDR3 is CASRETGFYNSPLHF. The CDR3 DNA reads TGTGCCAGCAGAGAAACAGGGTTTTATAATTCACCCCTCCACTTT.

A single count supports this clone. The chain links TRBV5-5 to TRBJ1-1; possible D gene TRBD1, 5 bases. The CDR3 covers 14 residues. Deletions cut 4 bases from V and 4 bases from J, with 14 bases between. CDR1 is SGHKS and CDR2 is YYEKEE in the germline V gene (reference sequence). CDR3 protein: CASSLFTGGTEAFF. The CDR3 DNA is TGTGCCAGCAGCCTCTTCACCGGGGGCACTGAAGCTTTCTTT.

The CDR3 reads CASSEAAGTYEQYF. The CDR3 region has the DNA TGTGCCAGCAGTGAAGCGGCAGGGACCTACGAGCAGTACTTC. The chain uses TRBV6-1 and TRBJ2-7; perhaps TRBD1 as D (5 bases). Germline lookup yields CDR1 MNHNS and CDR2 SASEGT. Between the trimmed V and J ends, which lost 0 bases and 2 bases, there was a span of 8 bases. This CDR3 contains 14 residues.

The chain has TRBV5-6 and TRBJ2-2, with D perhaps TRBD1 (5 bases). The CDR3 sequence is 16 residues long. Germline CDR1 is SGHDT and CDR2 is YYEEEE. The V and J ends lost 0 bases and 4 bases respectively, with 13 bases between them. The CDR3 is CASSLGRGRGTGELFF. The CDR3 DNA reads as TGTGCCAGCAGCTTGGGAAGGGGCCGTGGCACCGGGGAGCTGTTTTTT.

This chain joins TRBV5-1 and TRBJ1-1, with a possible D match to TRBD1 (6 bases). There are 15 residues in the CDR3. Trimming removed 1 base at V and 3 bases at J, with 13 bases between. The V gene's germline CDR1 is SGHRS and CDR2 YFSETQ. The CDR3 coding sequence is TGCGCCAGCAGCTTGACAGGGTATGGAGACACTGAAGCTTTCTTT. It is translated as CASSLTGYGDTEAFF.

CDR3 in amino acids: CASSRSGTSVNEQYF. CDR3 sequence (DNA): TGTGCCAGCAGCCGAAGCGGGACTAGCGTTAACGAGCAGTACTTC. The chain combines TRBV7-9 with TRBJ2-7; TRBD2 aligns across 10 bases. The CDR3 runs to 15 residues. Looked up from germline, CDR1 is SEHNR and CDR2 is FQNEAQ (reference sequence). V dropped 5 bases and J dropped 5; count of bases not matched to a gene: 9. Variable domain in full (rest from reference TRBV7-9 and TRBJ2-7): DTGVSQNPRHKITKRGQNVTFRCDPISEHNRLYWYRQTLGQGPEFLTYFQNEAQLEKSRLLSDRFSAERPKGSFSTLEIQRTEQGDSAMYLCASSRSGTSVNEQYFGPGTRLTVT.

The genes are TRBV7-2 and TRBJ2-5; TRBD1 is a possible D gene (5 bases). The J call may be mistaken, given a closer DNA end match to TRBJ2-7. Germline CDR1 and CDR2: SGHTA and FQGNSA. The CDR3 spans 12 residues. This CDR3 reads CASSRVQGEQYF. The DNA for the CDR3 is TGTGCCAGCAGCCGGGTTCAGGGCGAGCAGTACTTC.

The CDR3 region has the DNA TGTGCCAGTAGTATAGAGGGTCAGGGAAGAGGAGGCTACACCTTC. This encodes CASSIEGQGRGGYTF. The V call is TRBV19, the J call TRBJ1-2, with D possibly being TRBD1 (5 bases). The CDR3 length is 15 residues. Per germline, CDR1 LNHDA and CDR2 SQIVND (reference sequence). Trimming stripped 0 bases from V and 8 bases from J, with 16 bases between. Based on the CDR3 plus reference TRBV19 and TRBJ1-2, the full variable domain is DGGITQSPKYLFRKEGQNVTLSCEQNLNHDAMYWYRQDPGQGLRLIYYSQIVNDFQKGDIAEGYSVSREKKESFPLTVTSAQKNPTAFYLCASSIEGQGRGGYTFGSGTRLTVV.

CDR3 sequence reads: CASSLRAGRGATNEKLFF. The CDR3 DNA reads as TGTGCCAGCAGTTTAAGGGCAGGGCGGGGAGCAACTAATGAAAAACTGTTTTTT. J is TRBJ1-4 and V is TRBV28; a weak D match, TRBD1 (5 bases). The CDR3 loop spans 18 amino acids. Trimming took 2 bases from V and 0 from J, leaving 16 bases between them. The germline V gene has CDR1 MDHEN and CDR2 SYDVKM.

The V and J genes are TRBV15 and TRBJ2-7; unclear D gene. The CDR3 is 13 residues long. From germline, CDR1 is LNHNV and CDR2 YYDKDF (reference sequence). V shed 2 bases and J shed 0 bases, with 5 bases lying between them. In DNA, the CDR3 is TGTGCCACCAGCAGATCCAGCTCCTACGAGCAGTACTTC. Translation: CATSRSSSYEQYF.

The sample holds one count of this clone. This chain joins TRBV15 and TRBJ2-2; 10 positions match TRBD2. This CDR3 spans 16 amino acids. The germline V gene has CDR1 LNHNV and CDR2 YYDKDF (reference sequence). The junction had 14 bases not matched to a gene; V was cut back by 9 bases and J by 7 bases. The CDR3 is CATQGLAGDNVGELFF. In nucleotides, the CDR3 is TGTGCCACGCAGGGCCTAGCGGGAGATAATGTCGGGGAGCTGTTTTTT.

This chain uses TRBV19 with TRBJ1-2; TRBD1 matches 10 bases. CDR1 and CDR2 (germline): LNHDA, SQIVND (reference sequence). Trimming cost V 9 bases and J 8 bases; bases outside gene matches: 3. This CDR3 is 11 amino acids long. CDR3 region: CASRDRGGYTF. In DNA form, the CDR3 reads TGTGCCAGCCGGGACAGGGGCGGCTACACCTTC.

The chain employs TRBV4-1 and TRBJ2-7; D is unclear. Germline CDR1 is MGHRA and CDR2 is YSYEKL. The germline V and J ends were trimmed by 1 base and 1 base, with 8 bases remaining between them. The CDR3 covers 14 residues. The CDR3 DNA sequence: TGCGCCAGCAGCCAAGTTCATGGATCCTACGAGCAGTACTTC. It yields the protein CASSQVHGSYEQYF.

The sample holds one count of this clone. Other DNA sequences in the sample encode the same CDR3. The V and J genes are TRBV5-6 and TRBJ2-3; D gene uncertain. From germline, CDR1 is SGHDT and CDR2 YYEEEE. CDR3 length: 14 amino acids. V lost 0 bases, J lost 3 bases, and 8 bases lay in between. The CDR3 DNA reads TGTGCCAGCAGCTTGGGACAAGCAACAGATACGCAGTATTTT. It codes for CASSLGQATDTQYF.

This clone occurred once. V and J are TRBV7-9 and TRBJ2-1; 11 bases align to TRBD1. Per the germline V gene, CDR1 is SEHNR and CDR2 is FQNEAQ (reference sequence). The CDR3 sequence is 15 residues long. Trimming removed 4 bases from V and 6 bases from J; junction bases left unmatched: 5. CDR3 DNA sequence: TGTGCCAGCAGCTCTGCCGGGACAGGGGGCAATGAGCAGTTCTTC. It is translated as CASSSAGTGGNEQFF.

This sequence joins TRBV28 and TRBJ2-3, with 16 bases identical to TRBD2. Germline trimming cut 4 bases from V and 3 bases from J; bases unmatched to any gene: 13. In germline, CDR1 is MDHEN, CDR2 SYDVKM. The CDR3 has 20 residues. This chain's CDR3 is CASSSTLPGLAGGSTDTQYF. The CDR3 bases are TGTGCCAGCAGTTCAACCCTACCGGGACTAGCGGGAGGGAGTACAGATACGCAGTATTTT.

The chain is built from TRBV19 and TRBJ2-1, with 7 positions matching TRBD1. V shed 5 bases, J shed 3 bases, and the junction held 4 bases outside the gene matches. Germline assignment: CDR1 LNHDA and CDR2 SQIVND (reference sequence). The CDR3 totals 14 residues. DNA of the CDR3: TGTGCCAGTAGTGTCTGGGACAGCTACAATGAGCAGTTCTTC. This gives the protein CASSVWDSYNEQFF.

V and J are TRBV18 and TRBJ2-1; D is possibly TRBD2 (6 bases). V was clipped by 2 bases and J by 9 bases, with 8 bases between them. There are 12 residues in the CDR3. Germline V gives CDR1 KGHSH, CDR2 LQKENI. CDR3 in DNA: TGTGCCAGCTCACCAGGGGAGGCTGAGCAGTTCTTC. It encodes CASSPGEAEQFF.

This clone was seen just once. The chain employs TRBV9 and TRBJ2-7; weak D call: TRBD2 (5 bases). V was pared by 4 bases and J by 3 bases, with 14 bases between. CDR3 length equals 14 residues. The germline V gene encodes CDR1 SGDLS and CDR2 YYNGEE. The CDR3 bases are TGTGCCAGCAGCCCCCACGATCGGGGCTACGAGCAGTACTTC. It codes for CASSPHDRGYEQYF.

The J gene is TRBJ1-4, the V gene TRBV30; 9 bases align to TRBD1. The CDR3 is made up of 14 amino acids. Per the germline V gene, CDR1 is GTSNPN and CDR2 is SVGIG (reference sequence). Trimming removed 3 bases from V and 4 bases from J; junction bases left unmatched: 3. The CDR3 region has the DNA TGTGCCTGGAGAGAGACAGGGGGTAATGAAAAACTGTTTTTT. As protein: CAWRETGGNEKLFF. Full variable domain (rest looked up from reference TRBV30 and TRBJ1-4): SQTIHQWPATLVQPVGSPLSLECTVEGTSNPNLYWYRQAAGRGLQLLFYSVGIGQISSEVPQNLSASRPQDRQFILSSKKLLLSDSGFYLCAWRETGGNEKLFFGSGTQLSVL.

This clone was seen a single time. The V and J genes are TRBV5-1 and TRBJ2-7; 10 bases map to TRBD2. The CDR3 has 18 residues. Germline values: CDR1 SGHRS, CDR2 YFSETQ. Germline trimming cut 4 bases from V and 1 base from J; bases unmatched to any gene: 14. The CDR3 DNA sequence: TGCGCCAGCAGCGATAAAGAGGCTAGCGGGAGTTTATCCTACGAGCAGTACTTC. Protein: CASSDKEASGSLSYEQYF.

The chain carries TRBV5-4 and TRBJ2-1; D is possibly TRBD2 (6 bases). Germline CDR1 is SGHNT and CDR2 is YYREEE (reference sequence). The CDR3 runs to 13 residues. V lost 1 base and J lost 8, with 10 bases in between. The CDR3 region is CASSLWGDDEQFF. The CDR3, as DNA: TGTGCCAGCAGCTTGTGGGGGGACGATGAGCAGTTCTTC.

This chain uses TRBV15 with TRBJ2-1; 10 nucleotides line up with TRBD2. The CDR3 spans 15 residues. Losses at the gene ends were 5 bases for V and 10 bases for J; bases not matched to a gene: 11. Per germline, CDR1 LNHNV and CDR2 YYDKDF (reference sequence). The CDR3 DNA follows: TGTGCCACCAGCCCGGGGCTAGCGGGAGTAAACGAGCAGTTCTTC. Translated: CATSPGLAGVNEQFF.

For the CDR3, the DNA is TGTGCCAGCAGTTACCCTGGCAGAGTGGGTGAAAAACTGTTTTTT. Residues: CASSYPGRVGEKLFF. The rearrangement joins TRBV6-7 to TRBJ1-4, with D hard to call. TRBV6-7 is labeled an ORF, and its function is uncertain. This CDR3 has 15 amino acids. Deletions cut 2 bases from V and 7 bases from J, with 14 bases between.

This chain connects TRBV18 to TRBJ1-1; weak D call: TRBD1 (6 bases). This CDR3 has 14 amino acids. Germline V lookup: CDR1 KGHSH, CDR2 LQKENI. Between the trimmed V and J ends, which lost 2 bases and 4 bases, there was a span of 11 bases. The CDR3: CASSPGGSGTEAFF. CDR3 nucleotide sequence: TGTGCCAGCTCACCAGGGGGCTCCGGCACTGAAGCTTTCTTT. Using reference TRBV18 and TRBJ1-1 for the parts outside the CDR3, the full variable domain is NAGVMQNPRHLVRRRGQEARLRCSPMKGHSHVYWYRQLPEEGLKFMVYLQKENIIDESGMPKERFSAEFPKEGPSILRIQQVVRGDSAAYFCASSPGGSGTEAFFGQGTRLTVV.

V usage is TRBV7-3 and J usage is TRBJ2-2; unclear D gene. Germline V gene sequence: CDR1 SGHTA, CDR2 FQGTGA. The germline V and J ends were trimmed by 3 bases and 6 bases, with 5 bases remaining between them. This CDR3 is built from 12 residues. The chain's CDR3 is CASSFRSGELFF. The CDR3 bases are TGTGCCAGCAGCTTTCGGTCCGGGGAGCTGTTTTTT.